One sample yielded the 12 T cell receptor beta chains listed below, sequenced in a study of shared clonotypes between healthy human individuals. Method: immunoSEQ multiplex PCR; TCRdb's copy keeps in-frame clones and lacks some. This table holds around 88,000 clones, 60% to 70% found once. The sequencing sample was made of memory CD8+ T cells sorted from blood. As to subset: CD45RO+ cells pooled with CCR7-negative TemRA cells. The receptors come from a man aged 30 to 45 in good health.

The chain is built from TRBV7-7 and TRBJ2-5; no clear D. The CDR3 is 15 amino acids. V lost 1 base to trimming and J lost 2 bases, with 11 bases between them. CDR1 SSHAT and CDR2 FNYEAQ come from the germline V gene (reference sequence). CDR3 sequence (DNA): TGTGCCAGCAGCTTAGGAGAGGCGGAACAAGAGACCCAGTACTTC. It encodes CASSLGEAEQETQYF.

This chain joins TRBV7-2 and TRBJ2-1, with D tentatively TRBD2 (6 bases). The V end was cut by 1 base, the J end by 3 bases, with 13 bases between. CDR3 size: 16 residues. Germline CDR1 is SGHTA and CDR2 is FQGNSA. CDR3 protein: CASSLGGGKGYNEQFF. Written as DNA, the CDR3 is TGTGCCAGCAGCTTAGGAGGCGGGAAGGGCTACAATGAGCAGTTCTTC.

This clone was counted only a few times. V is TRBV28 and J is TRBJ2-5; no clear D. The CDR3 extends over 13 amino acids. V lost 8 bases, J lost 1 base, and 11 bases lay in between. The germline gives CDR1 MDHEN, CDR2 SYDVKM. CDR3 in amino acids: CASGDRVQETQYF. The CDR3 nucleotides read TGTGCCAGCGGAGACCGGGTCCAAGAGACCCAGTACTTC.

This sequence joins TRBV19 and TRBJ2-2; 9 bases fit TRBD1. This CDR3 region has 15 residues. Germline trimming cut 7 bases from V and 6 bases from J; bases unmatched to any gene: 9. Looked up from germline, CDR1 is LNHDA and CDR2 is SQIVND (reference sequence). The chain's CDR3 is CASKAGTGIAGELFF. The CDR3, as DNA: TGTGCCAGTAAGGCAGGGACAGGGATCGCCGGGGAGCTGTTTTTT.

This clone has just a few counts. The chain is built from TRBV10-3 and TRBJ2-7; D remains ambiguous. Germline values: CDR1 ENHRY, CDR2 SYGVKD. Trimming pared 6 bases from V and 5 bases from J, leaving 14 bases between. The CDR3 loop spans 13 amino acids. Here the CDR3 reads CAISFDRSNEQYF. DNA of the CDR3: TGTGCCATCAGCTTTGACCGGTCGAACGAGCAGTACTTC.

Notes on this clone: Just one base apart from a much larger clone, this may be a read error. Here the CDR3 reads CASSQALWDYSYNGQFF. CDR3 nucleotides: TGCGCCAGCAGCCAAGCTTTATGGGACTACTCCTACAATGGGCAGTTCTTC. The chain employs TRBV4-3 and TRBJ2-1; 7 bases map to TRBD2. Germline loops: CDR1 LGHNA, CDR2 YSLEER. The CDR3 is made up of 17 amino acids.

The genes are TRBV11-2 and TRBJ2-2; 7 bases line up with TRBD2. The V gene's germline CDR1 is SGHAT and CDR2 FQNNGV. The CDR3 extends over 15 amino acids. J was trimmed by 4 bases and V by 6 bases; bases with no gene match: 8. The CDR3 bases are TGTGCCAGCAGTCCAACGGGGGGTGGCACCGGGGAGCTGTTTTTT. Residues: CASSPTGGGTGELFF. The variable domain in full, completed from reference TRBV11-2 and TRBJ2-2, reads EAGVAQSPRYKIIEKRQSVAFWCNPISGHATLYWYQQILGQGPKLLIQFQNNGVVDDSQLPKDRFSAERLKGVDSTLKIQPAKLEDSAVYLCASSPTGGGTGELFFGEGSRLTVL.

This clone appeared a single time. The chain uses TRBV11-2 and TRBJ1-4, with D perhaps matching TRBD1 (5 bases). The CDR3 extends over 16 amino acids. CDR1 is SGHAT and CDR2 is FQNNGV in the germline V gene. V was clipped by 3 bases and J by 0 bases, with 11 bases between them. The DNA for the CDR3 is TGTGCCAGCAGCTTTGGGGACGGCCCAACTAATGAAAAACTGTTTTTT. Its protein is CASSFGDGPTNEKLFF.

This clone was counted many times. This chain uses TRBV6-1 with TRBJ1-3; D remains ambiguous. The germline CDR1 and CDR2 sequences are MNHNS and SASEGT. V dropped 1 base and J dropped 4 bases, with 14 bases sitting between them. The CDR3 contains 16 residues. The CDR3 is CASSEEGSFAGNTIYF. DNA of the CDR3: TGTGCCAGCAGTGAAGAGGGATCCTTTGCGGGAAACACCATATATTTT.

About this clone itself: Other nucleotide sequences from this sample produce the same CDR3. The rearrangement links TRBV5-1 to TRBJ2-1; D ambiguous. With 0 bases removed from V and 6 bases from J, the gap between germline ends came to 4 bases. This CDR3 is built from 12 residues. Germline CDR1 is SGHRS and CDR2 is YFSETQ. The CDR3 spells CASSLGRNEQFF. Written as DNA, the CDR3 is TGCGCCAGCAGCTTGGGCCGCAATGAGCAGTTCTTC.

The chain combines TRBV15 with TRBJ1-1; TRBD1 is a possible D gene (6 bases). The CDR3 loop spans 15 amino acids. Per germline, CDR1 LNHNV and CDR2 YYDKDF (reference sequence). Trimming shortened V by 0 bases and J by 6 bases, and 14 bases separated the two germline ends. The DNA of the CDR3 is TGTGCCACCAGCAGAGACCTACAGGGAGGCCCTGAAGCTTTCTTT. This gives the protein CATSRDLQGGPEAFF.

The CDR3 spells CASSSYFLGDTQYF. DNA of the CDR3: TGTGCCAGCAGCTCCTACTTCTTAGGAGATACGCAGTATTTT. The rearrangement joins TRBV7-2 to TRBJ2-3; D is unresolved. The length of the CDR3 is 14 residues. Germline V gene lookup returns CDR1 SGHTA and CDR2 FQGNSA. With 4 bases removed from V and 5 bases from J, the gap between germline ends came to 13 bases.